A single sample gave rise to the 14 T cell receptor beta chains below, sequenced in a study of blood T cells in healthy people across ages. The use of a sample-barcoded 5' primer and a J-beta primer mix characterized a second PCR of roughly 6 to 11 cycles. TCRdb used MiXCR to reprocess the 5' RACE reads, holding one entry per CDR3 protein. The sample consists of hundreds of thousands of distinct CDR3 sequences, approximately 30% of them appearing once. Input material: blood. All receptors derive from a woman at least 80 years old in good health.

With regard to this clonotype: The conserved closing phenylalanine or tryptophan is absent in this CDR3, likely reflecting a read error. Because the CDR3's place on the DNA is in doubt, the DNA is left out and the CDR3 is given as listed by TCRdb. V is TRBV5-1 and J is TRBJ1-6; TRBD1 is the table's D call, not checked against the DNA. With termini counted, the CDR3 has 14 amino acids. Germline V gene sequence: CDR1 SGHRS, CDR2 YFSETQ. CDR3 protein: CASSRQGGGSPPHS.

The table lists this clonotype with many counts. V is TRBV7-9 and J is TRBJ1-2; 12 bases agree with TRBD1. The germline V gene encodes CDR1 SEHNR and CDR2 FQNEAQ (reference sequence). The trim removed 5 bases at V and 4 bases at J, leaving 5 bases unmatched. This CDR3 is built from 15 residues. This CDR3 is CASSRPGQGAYGYTF. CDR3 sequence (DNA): TGTGCCAGCAGCCGCCCGGGACAGGGGGCCTATGGCTACACCTTC.

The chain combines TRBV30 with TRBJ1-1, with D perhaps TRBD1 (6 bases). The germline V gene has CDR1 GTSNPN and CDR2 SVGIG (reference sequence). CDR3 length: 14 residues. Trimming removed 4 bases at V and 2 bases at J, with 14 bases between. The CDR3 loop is CAWTLQGGNTEAFF. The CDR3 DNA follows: TGTGCCTGGACTCTACAGGGAGGAAACACTGAAGCTTTCTTT.

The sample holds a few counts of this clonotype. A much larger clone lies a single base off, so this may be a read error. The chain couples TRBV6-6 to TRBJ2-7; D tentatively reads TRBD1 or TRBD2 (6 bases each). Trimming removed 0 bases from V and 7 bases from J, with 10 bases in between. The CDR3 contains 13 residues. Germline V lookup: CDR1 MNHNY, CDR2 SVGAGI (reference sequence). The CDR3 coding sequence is TGTGCCAGCAGTTACTCCGGGGGCAGTGAGCAGTACTTC. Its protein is CASSYSGGSEQYF.

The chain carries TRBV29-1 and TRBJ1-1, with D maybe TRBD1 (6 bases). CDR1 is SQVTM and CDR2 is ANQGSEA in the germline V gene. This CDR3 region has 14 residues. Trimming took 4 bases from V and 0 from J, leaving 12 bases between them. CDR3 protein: CSVVGDNMNTEAFF. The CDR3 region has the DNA TGCAGCGTTGTAGGGGACAACATGAACACTGAAGCTTTCTTT.

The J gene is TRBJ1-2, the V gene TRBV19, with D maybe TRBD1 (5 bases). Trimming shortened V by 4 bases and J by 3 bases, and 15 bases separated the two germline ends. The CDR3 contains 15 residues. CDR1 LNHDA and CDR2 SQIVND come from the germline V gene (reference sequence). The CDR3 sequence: CASSRLGATDYGYTF. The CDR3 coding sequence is TGTGCCAGTAGTAGGCTCGGGGCAACGGACTATGGCTACACCTTC. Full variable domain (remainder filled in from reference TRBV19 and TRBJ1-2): DGGITQSPKYLFRKEGQNVTLSCEQNLNHDAMYWYRQDPGQGLRLIYYSQIVNDFQKGDIAEGYSVSREKKESFPLTVTSAQKNPTAFYLCASSRLGATDYGYTFGSGTRLTVV.

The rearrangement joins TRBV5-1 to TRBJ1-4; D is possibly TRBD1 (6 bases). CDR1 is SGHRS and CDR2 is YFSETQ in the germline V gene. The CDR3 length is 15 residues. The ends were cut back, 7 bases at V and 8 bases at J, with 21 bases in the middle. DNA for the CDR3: TGCGCCAGCTCGACGAAGACAGGTCTCAGGGAAAAACTGTTTTTT. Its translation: CASSTKTGLREKLFF.

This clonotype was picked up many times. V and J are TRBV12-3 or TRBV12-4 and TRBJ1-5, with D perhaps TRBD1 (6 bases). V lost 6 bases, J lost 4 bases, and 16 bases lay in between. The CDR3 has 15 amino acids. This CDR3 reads CASSLDLGGNQPQHF. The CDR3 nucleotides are TGTGCCAGCAGCCTAGACCTAGGGGGAAATCAGCCCCAGCATTTT.

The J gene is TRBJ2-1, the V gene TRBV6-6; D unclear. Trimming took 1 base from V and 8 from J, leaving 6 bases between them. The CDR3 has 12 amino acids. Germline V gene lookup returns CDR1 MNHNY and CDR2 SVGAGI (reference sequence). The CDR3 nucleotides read TGTGCCAGCAGTTACTTATCCGATGAGCAGTTCTTC. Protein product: CASSYLSDEQFF.

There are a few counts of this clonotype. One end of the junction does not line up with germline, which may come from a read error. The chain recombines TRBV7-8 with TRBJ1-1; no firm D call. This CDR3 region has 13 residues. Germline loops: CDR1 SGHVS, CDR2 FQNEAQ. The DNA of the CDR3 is TGTGCCAGCGGCAGCCGAGCAAACACTGAAGTTTTCTTT. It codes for CASGSRANTEVFF.

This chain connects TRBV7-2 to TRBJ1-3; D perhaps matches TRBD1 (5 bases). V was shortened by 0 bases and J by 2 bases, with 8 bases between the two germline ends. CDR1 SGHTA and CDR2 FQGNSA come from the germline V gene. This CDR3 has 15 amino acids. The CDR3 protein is CASSLAWGTGNTIYF. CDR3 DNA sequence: TGTGCCAGCAGCTTAGCTTGGGGGACTGGAAACACCATATATTTT. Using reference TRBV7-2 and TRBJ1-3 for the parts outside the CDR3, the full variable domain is GAGVSQSPSNKVTEKGKDVELRCDPISGHTALYWYRQSLGQGLEFLIYFQGNSAPDKSGLPSDRFSAERTGGSVSTLTIQRTQQEDSAVYLCASSLAWGTGNTIYFGEGSWLTVV.

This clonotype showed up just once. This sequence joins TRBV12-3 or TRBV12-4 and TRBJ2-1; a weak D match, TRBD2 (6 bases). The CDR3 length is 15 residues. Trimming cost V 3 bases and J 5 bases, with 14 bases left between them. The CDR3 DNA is TGTGCCAGCAGTTTTTGGAGTAGCGGTAACAATGAGCAGTTCTTC. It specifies CASSFWSSGNNEQFF.

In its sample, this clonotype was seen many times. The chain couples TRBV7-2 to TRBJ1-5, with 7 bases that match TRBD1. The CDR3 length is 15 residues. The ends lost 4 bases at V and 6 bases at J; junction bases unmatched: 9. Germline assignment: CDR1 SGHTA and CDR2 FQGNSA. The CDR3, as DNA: TGTGCCAGCAGCTCGGCGGGACAGCGGGTTCAGCCCCAGCATTTT. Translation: CASSSAGQRVQPQHF.

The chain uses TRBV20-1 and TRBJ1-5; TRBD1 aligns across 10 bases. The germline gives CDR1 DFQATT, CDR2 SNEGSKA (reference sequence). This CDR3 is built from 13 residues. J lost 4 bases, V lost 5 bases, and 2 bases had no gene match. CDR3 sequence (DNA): TGCAGTGCTTGGACAGGGGGAAATCAGCCCCAGCATTTT. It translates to CSAWTGGNQPQHF.